This record covers a single TCR beta chain. Trimming shortened V by 5 bases and J by 0 bases, and 13 bases separated the two germline ends. This CDR3 contains 15 residues. The germline gives CDR1 PRHDT, CDR2 FYEKMQ (reference sequence). The data originate from a study of T-cell reconstitution after alpha-beta-depleted transplantation in children. Preparation of the TCRbeta library involved a method that used unique molecular identifiers. TCRdb fed the PCR reads into MiXCR, producing one record per CDR3 protein. Of 200,000 to 250,000 distinct CDR3 sequences in the sample, roughly a tenth were seen once.

Here the sequenced sample was PBMCs from the stem cell graft donor, taken from the stem cell graft. The receptor was isolated from a human donor who donated a stem cell graft to a child with acute lymphoblastic leukemia. V usage is TRBV13 and J usage is TRBJ1-1; a weak D match, TRBD1 (6 bases). CDR3 in amino acids: CASSPNDRMNTEAFF. The CDR3 coding sequence is TGTGCCAGCAGCCCAAACGACAGGATGAACACTGAAGCTTTCTTT.